The next 8 T cell receptor beta chains were all read from a single sample in a study of regulatory T cells in long-lasting Graves disease. Time point reported: newly diagnosed GD, antithyroid drugs for less than 3 months. RNA extracted from PBMCs served as the sequencing template. CDR3-region Arm-PCR and iRepertoire HTBI primers produced the TCR beta libraries. TCRdb recomputed calls from the multiplex PCR reads with MiXCR, one row per CDR3 protein. The sample shows hundreds of thousands of distinct CDR3 sequences, roughly a sixth of them seen only once. A further study also used this sample, focusing on T cells in Graves' hyperthyroidism and ophthalmopathy.

Sequenced material: peripheral blood mononuclear cells (PBMCs), taken at new diagnosis, from a patient treated with antithyroid drugs. These receptors all stem from a man in his late teens or twenties with Graves disease.

This clonotype has a handful of counts. The chain joins TRBV5-5 to TRBJ2-7; the D gene is possibly TRBD1 (6 bases). The CDR3 runs 13 residues. The germline V gene encodes CDR1 SGHKS and CDR2 YYEKEE (reference sequence). With 4 bases removed from V and 5 bases from J, the gap between germline ends came to 13 bases. The CDR3 DNA follows: TGTGCCAGCAGCCACGGGACACGGGACGAGCAGTACTTC. As protein: CASSHGTRDEQYF.

This clonotype was observed at least ten times. The V and J genes are TRBV7-9 and TRBJ2-7; D is undetermined. V gave up 5 bases and J gave up 1 base, with 18 bases separating them. Germline CDR1 SEHNR, CDR2 FQNEAQ (reference sequence). This CDR3 comprises 16 residues. CDR3 bases: TGTGCCAGCAGCGACCCGGGTGAGGCGCCGTCCTACGAGCAGTACTTC. Encoded protein: CASSDPGEAPSYEQYF.

The gene calls are TRBV19 and TRBJ1-2; the D gene is possibly TRBD1 (6 bases). This CDR3 contains 12 residues. V lost 6 bases and J lost 7, with 12 bases in between. CDR1 is LNHDA and CDR2 is SQIVND in the germline V gene (reference sequence). The CDR3 DNA follows: TGTGCCAGTAGGAACGGGGGCACTGGCTACACCTTC. It codes for CASRNGGTGYTF.

This clonotype was recorded at least ten times. The V and J genes are TRBV12-3 or TRBV12-4 and TRBJ2-7; D ambiguous. This CDR3 is 15 amino acids long. Trimming stripped 6 bases from V and 3 bases from J, with 18 bases between. Written as DNA, the CDR3 is TGTGCCAGCAGCCAAGAACGTGGGATTCACTACGAGCAGTACTTC. It translates to CASSQERGIHYEQYF.

The chain is built from TRBV9 and TRBJ2-3, with D maybe TRBD2 (7 bases). CDR1 and CDR2 (germline): SGDLS, YYNGEE. The V gene lost 0 bases and the J gene lost 3 bases, with 11 bases spanning the gap. This CDR3 is built from 15 residues. The CDR3 coding sequence is TGTGCCAGCAGCGTAGACGGGGGGCTGACAGATACGCAGTATTTT. It encodes CASSVDGGLTDTQYF.

In this sample, this clonotype turned up many times. The V call is TRBV7-8, the J call TRBJ2-1; the match to TRBD2 covers 9 bases. This CDR3 has 15 residues. Germline CDR1 reads SGHVS; CDR2 reads FQNEAQ. Trimming removed 4 bases from V and 4 bases from J; junction bases left unmatched: 5. The CDR3 DNA reads as TGTGCCAGCAGCTCCCGACTAGCGGTGTACAATGAGCAGTTCTTC. Residues: CASSSRLAVYNEQFF. The full variable domain, in which reference TRBV7-8 and TRBJ2-1 provide the parts outside the CDR3, is GAGVSQSPRYKVAKRGQDVALRCDPISGHVSLFWYQQALGQGPEFLTYFQNEAQLDKSGLPSDRFFAERPEGSVSTLKIQRTQQEDSAVYLCASSSRLAVYNEQFFGPGTRLTVL.

This clonotype was observed at least ten times. The chain couples TRBV20-1 to TRBJ2-5, with D uncertain. This CDR3 region has 13 residues. The germline gives CDR1 DFQATT, CDR2 SNEGSKA (reference sequence). Trimming removed 7 bases at V and 3 bases at J, with 15 bases between. This CDR3 is CSGSRFSEETQYF. For the CDR3, the DNA is TGCAGTGGCTCACGGTTTTCCGAAGAGACCCAGTACTTC.

This clonotype came up a few times. V is TRBV9 and J is TRBJ2-7; 8 bases align to TRBD2. In germline, CDR1 is SGDLS, CDR2 YYNGEE. The CDR3 consists of 17 residues. The V segment lost 0 bases and the J segment 5 bases; nucleotides outside the gene matches: 13. The CDR3 DNA reads TGTGCCAGCAGCGTAGGGCTAGCGGGCCTCGAGACCCACGAGCAGTACTTC. Its translation is CASSVGLAGLETHEQYF.